Presented here are 14 T cell receptor beta chains from one specimen sequenced in a study of blood T cells in healthy people across ages. With a J-beta primer mix and a sample-barcoded 5' primer, a second PCR ran about 7 to 11 cycles. TCRdb reprocessed the 5' RACE reads via MiXCR and lists one record per CDR3 protein. The table records hundreds of thousands of distinct CDR3 sequences, 32% of them present only once. Sequencing was carried out using blood. The receptors were gathered from a woman older than 75 in good health.

This clonotype was found many times. The rearrangement joins TRBV15 to TRBJ2-7; D gene uncertain. Trimming took off 0 bases at V and 4 bases at J, with 10 bases between the two ends. The CDR3 is 14 amino acids. Germline CDR1 LNHNV, CDR2 YYDKDF (reference sequence). In nucleotides, the CDR3 is TGTGCCACCAGCAGAGATATCTCCTCTTACGAGCAGTACTTC. Protein product: CATSRDISSYEQYF.

The table lists this clonotype with many counts. This chain joins TRBV28 and TRBJ2-7, with D maybe TRBD1 (7 bases). The CDR3 is 15 residues long. The germline V gene encodes CDR1 MDHEN and CDR2 SYDVKM. V dropped 5 bases and J dropped 0 bases, with 14 bases sitting between them. CDR3 residues: CASSPTGRFSYEQYF. DNA for the CDR3: TGTGCCAGCAGTCCGACAGGGAGGTTCTCCTACGAGCAGTACTTC.

This clonotype has a handful of counts. The chain employs TRBV20-1 and TRBJ2-5; 8 bases agree with TRBD2. The CDR3 extends over 18 amino acids. V was clipped by 0 bases and J by 5 bases; unmatched bases: 17. Germline V gene lookup returns CDR1 DFQATT and CDR2 SNEGSKA (reference sequence). The CDR3 region has the DNA TGCAGTGCTAGAGATCTAGTCGGGGGGGGGCATTTCATGGAGACCCAGTACTTC. Translated, it gives CSARDLVGGGHFMETQYF.

This clonotype came up many times. The gene calls are TRBV6-6 and TRBJ2-5, with D perhaps TRBD2 (6 bases). V dropped 5 bases and J dropped 6 bases, with 19 bases sitting between them. This CDR3 has 15 amino acids. Per the germline V gene, CDR1 is MNHNY and CDR2 is SVGAGI (reference sequence). For the CDR3, the DNA is TGTGCCAGCAGTGCGGGGTCCGGGAGAGAGAAGACCCAGTACTTC. Protein product: CASSAGSGREKTQYF.

This clonotype was seen at least ten times. This sequence joins TRBV4-3 and TRBJ2-1, with D tentatively TRBD1 (6 bases). Per the germline V gene, CDR1 is LGHNA and CDR2 is YSLEER. CDR3 size: 12 residues. V lost 1 base and J lost 10, with 8 bases in between. CDR3 residues: CASSQAGTEQFF. The CDR3, as DNA: TGCGCCAGCAGCCAAGCCGGGACAGAGCAGTTCTTC.

There are many counts of this clonotype. The rearrangement uses TRBV7-9 and TRBJ1-5, with D perhaps TRBD1 (6 bases). Germline V gives CDR1 SEHNR, CDR2 FQNEAQ (reference sequence). V lost 6 bases to trimming and J lost 3 bases, with 12 bases between them. The CDR3 spans 14 residues. The CDR3 reads CASSLQGDNQPQHF. Here the CDR3 DNA reads TGTGCCAGCAGTTTACAGGGAGACAATCAGCCCCAGCATTTT.

This clonotype has ten or more counts. The chain combines TRBV4-1 with TRBJ1-4; D is perhaps TRBD1 (6 bases). This CDR3 contains 16 residues. The germline gives CDR1 MGHRA, CDR2 YSYEKL. Trimming shortened V by 1 base and J by 4 bases, and 13 bases separated the two germline ends. CDR3 sequence (DNA): TGCGCCAGCAGCCAAGGACGACAGGCCCGTAATGAAAAACTGTTTTTT. As protein: CASSQGRQARNEKLFF.

This clonotype came up many times. V usage is TRBV20-1 and J usage is TRBJ2-3; 10 nucleotides match TRBD1. This CDR3 contains 14 residues. V was pared by 5 bases and J by 5 bases, with 7 bases of the junction left unmatched. Looked up from germline, CDR1 is DFQATT and CDR2 is SNEGSKA (reference sequence). The chain's CDR3 is CSAEGQGNGDTQYF. The CDR3 DNA reads TGCAGTGCTGAGGGACAGGGGAATGGAGATACGCAGTATTTT.

This clonotype has just a few counts. The chain employs TRBV27 and TRBJ1-5; perhaps TRBD1 as D (5 bases). The CDR3 is 14 amino acids. Germline values: CDR1 MNHEY, CDR2 SMNVEV (reference sequence). V shed 5 bases and J shed 9 bases, with 17 bases lying between them. DNA for the CDR3: TGTGCCAGCAGTGCGGGGGGACCCCAGAGGCCCCAGCATTTT. Residues: CASSAGGPQRPQHF.

This clonotype was seen repeatedly, ten times or more. A much larger clone lies a single base off, so this may be a read error. The V gene is TRBV20-1, the J gene TRBJ2-7, with D maybe TRBD2 (5 bases). There are 12 residues in the CDR3. The germline gives CDR1 DFQATT, CDR2 SNEGSKA (reference sequence). CDR3 DNA sequence: TGCAGTCCTAGCCAGACTGAATACGAGCAGTACTTC. This translates into CSPSQTEYEQYF.

The chain combines TRBV3-1 with TRBJ1-1, with 9 positions matching TRBD1. The CDR3 sequence is 13 residues long. The junction had 3 bases not matched to a gene; V was cut back by 4 bases and J by 6 bases. The germline V gene has CDR1 LGHDT and CDR2 YNNKEL (reference sequence). CDR3 nucleotide sequence: TGTGCCAGCAGCCCAACAGGGGGCTCTGAAGCTTTCTTT. This sequence encodes CASSPTGGSEAFF.

The genes are TRBV19 and TRBJ2-1; D may be TRBD2 (5 bases). CDR3 length: 13 residues. The V end was cut by 4 bases, the J end by 5 bases, with 9 bases between. The germline V gene has CDR1 LNHDA and CDR2 SQIVND (reference sequence). The CDR3 reads CASSTSTNNEQFF. In DNA, the CDR3 is TGTGCCAGTAGTACTAGCACGAACAATGAGCAGTTCTTC.

The V gene is TRBV5-1, the J gene TRBJ2-2; 7 nucleotides agree with TRBD1. Germline V gene sequence: CDR1 SGHRS, CDR2 YFSETQ. Trimming at V came to 0 bases and at J to 7 bases, leaving 6 bases not matched to a gene. The CDR3 length is 15 residues. As DNA, the CDR3 is TGCGCCAGCAGCTTGGGAGGGGGCGCCGGCGGGGAGCTGTTTTTT. It yields the protein CASSLGGGAGGELFF. The full variable domain, its missing parts supplied by reference TRBV5-1 and TRBJ2-2, is KAGVTQTPRYLIKTRGQQVTLSCSPISGHRSVSWYQQTPGQGLQFLFEYFSETQRNKGNFPGRFSGRQFSNSRSEMNVSTLELGDSALYLCASSLGGGAGGELFFGEGSRLTVL.

CDR3 sequence reads: CAIKTSAGELFF. The DNA for the CDR3 is TGTGCCATCAAGACCAGCGCCGGGGAGCTGTTTTTT. The chain is built from TRBV10-3 and TRBJ2-2; D gene unclear. Between the trimmed V and J ends, which lost 7 bases and 6 bases, there was a span of 9 bases. The CDR3 runs to 12 residues. The germline V gene has CDR1 ENHRY and CDR2 SYGVKD.